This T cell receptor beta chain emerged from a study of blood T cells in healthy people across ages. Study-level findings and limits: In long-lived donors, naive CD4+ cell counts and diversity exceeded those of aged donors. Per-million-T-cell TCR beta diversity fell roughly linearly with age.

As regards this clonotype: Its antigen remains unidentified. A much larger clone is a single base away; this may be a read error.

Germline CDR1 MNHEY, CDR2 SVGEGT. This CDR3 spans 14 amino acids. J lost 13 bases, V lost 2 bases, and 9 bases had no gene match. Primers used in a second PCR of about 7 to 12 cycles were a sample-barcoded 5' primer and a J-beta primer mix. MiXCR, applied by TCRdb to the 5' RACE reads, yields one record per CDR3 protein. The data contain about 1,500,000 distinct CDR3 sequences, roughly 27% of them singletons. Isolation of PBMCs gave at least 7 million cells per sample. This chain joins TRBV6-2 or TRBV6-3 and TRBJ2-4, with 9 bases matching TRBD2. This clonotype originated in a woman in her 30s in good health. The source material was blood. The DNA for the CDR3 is TGTGCCAGCAGTTACCTAGCGGGATACGATGAGCAGTACTTC. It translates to CASSYLAGYDEQYF.